These T cell receptor beta chains were read from a single sample in a study of blood T cell repertoires in COVID-19. Method: immunoSEQ multiplex PCR; TCRdb's copy keeps in-frame clones and lacks some. The table shows tens of thousands of clones, with over 80% occurring only once. The sequenced material came from peripheral blood. These receptors were taken from a man in his fifties with acute or convalescent COVID-19. Both conserved end residues are part of each CDR3. A D gene is named only where the DNA matches it firmly. Only part of the rows carry a size: once, few, many, or a class if the clone is expanded.

v_call: TRBV5-4
clone_size: -
j_call: TRBJ2-7
cdr3_length: 13
d_call: -
cdr3_aa: CASSPPSSYEQYF
cdr3_nt: TGTGCCAGCAGCCCCCCGAGCTCCTACGAGCAGTACTTC

v_call: TRBV5-4
clone_size: -
j_call: TRBJ2-3
cdr3_length: 17
d_call: -
cdr3_aa: CASSRGSSGADTDTQYF
cdr3_nt: TGTGCCAGCAGCCGGGGGTCAAGCGGAGCTGACACAGATACGCAGTATTTT

v_call: TRBV4-3
clone_size: once
j_call: TRBJ2-1
cdr3_length: 16
d_call: TRBD1
cdr3_aa: CASSQRQGLNFNEQFF
cdr3_nt: TGCGCCAGCAGTCAGCGACAGGGCCTAAACTTCAATGAGCAGTTCTTC

v_call: TRBV7-2
clone_size: -
j_call: TRBJ2-3
cdr3_length: 15
d_call: TRBD2
cdr3_aa: CASSLSSGSADTQYF
cdr3_nt: TGTGCCAGCAGCTTATCCAGCGGGAGCGCAGATACGCAGTATTTT

v_call: TRBV27
clone_size: -
j_call: TRBJ2-4
cdr3_length: 16
d_call: -
cdr3_aa: CASSISADLAKNIQYF
cdr3_nt: TGTGCCAGCAGCATTTCAGCGGACCTAGCCAAAAACATTCAGTACTTC

v_call: TRBV5-6
clone_size: -
j_call: TRBJ2-5
cdr3_length: 13
d_call: TRBD1
cdr3_aa: CASSPRQGETQYF
cdr3_nt: TGTGCCAGCAGCCCAAGACAGGGAGAGACCCAGTACTTC

v_call: TRBV6-6
clone_size: -
j_call: TRBJ1-1
cdr3_length: 13
d_call: -
cdr3_aa: CASTRDKNTEAFF
cdr3_nt: TGTGCCAGCACCCGGGACAAGAACACTGAAGCTTTCTTT

v_call: TRBV6-5
clone_size: -
j_call: TRBJ2-3
cdr3_length: 14
d_call: TRBD1
cdr3_aa: CASSYGTATDTQYF
cdr3_nt: TGTGCCAGCAGTTACGGGACAGCCACAGATACGCAGTATTTT

v_call: TRBV5-1
clone_size: -
j_call: TRBJ2-2
cdr3_length: 16
d_call: TRBD1
cdr3_aa: CASSLAGQGHTGELFF
cdr3_nt: TGCGCCAGCAGCTTGGCGGGACAGGGGCACACCGGGGAGCTGTTTTTT

v_call: TRBV27
clone_size: -
j_call: TRBJ1-3
cdr3_length: 17
d_call: TRBD1
cdr3_aa: CASSSTGTGWSGNTIYF
cdr3_nt: TGTGCCAGCAGTAGCACCGGGACAGGATGGTCTGGAAACACCATATATTTT

v_call: TRBV24-1
clone_size: -
j_call: TRBJ1-2
cdr3_length: 12
d_call: -
cdr3_aa: CATVRDSYGYTF
cdr3_nt: TGTGCCACCGTCAGGGATAGCTATGGCTACACCTTC

v_call: TRBV30
clone_size: -
j_call: TRBJ2-5
cdr3_length: 12
d_call: -
cdr3_aa: CAWSYRRETQYF
cdr3_nt: TGTGCCTGGAGTTATAGGAGAGAGACCCAGTACTTC

v_call: TRBV5-1
clone_size: -
j_call: TRBJ2-1
cdr3_length: 13
d_call: -
cdr3_aa: CASSDSSTMRQFF
cdr3_nt: TGCGCCAGCAGCGACAGTTCTACAATGAGGCAGTTCTTC

v_call: TRBV28
clone_size: -
j_call: TRBJ2-5
cdr3_length: 13
d_call: -
cdr3_aa: CASRQGGPETQYF
cdr3_nt: TGTGCCAGCAGGCAGGGAGGACCAGAGACCCAGTACTTC

v_call: TRBV5-4
clone_size: -
j_call: TRBJ2-1
cdr3_length: 18
d_call: TRBD2
cdr3_aa: CASSIGSWTSGSWNEQFF
cdr3_nt: TGTGCCAGCAGCATCGGTTCTTGGACTAGCGGGTCCTGGAATGAGCAGTTCTTC

v_call: TRBV6-5
clone_size: once
j_call: TRBJ1-1
cdr3_length: 13
d_call: TRBD1
cdr3_aa: CAAKTGADTEAFF
cdr3_nt: TGTGCCGCTAAAACAGGGGCGGACACTGAAGCTTTCTTT

v_call: TRBV11-3
clone_size: -
j_call: TRBJ1-1
cdr3_length: 16
d_call: TRBD1
cdr3_aa: CASSSGDRGQRTEAFF
cdr3_nt: TGTGCCAGCAGCTCTGGGGACAGGGGGCAACGCACTGAAGCTTTCTTT

v_call: TRBV6-2/TRBV6-3
clone_size: -
j_call: TRBJ1-4
cdr3_length: 11
d_call: -
cdr3_aa: CASSHSEKLFF
cdr3_nt: TGTGCCAGCAGTCATTCAGAAAAACTGTTTTTT

v_call: TRBV7-9
clone_size: -
j_call: TRBJ1-2
cdr3_length: 13
d_call: TRBD1
cdr3_aa: CASSSDRDYGYTF
cdr3_nt: TGTGCCAGCAGCTCGGACAGGGACTATGGCTACACCTTC

v_call: TRBV27
clone_size: once
j_call: TRBJ1-2
cdr3_length: 15
d_call: -
cdr3_aa: CASSPLAEKNYGYTF
cdr3_nt: TGTGCCAGCAGCCCGTTAGCGGAGAAAAACTATGGCTACACCTTC

v_call: TRBV2
clone_size: -
j_call: TRBJ2-6
cdr3_length: 16
d_call: -
cdr3_aa: CASSARPSSGANVLTF
cdr3_nt: TGTGCCAGCAGTGCTAGACCCAGCTCTGGGGCCAACGTCCTGACTTTC

v_call: TRBV4-2
clone_size: -
j_call: TRBJ2-7
cdr3_length: 15
d_call: -
cdr3_aa: CASRPGHDPLYEQYF
cdr3_nt: TGTGCCAGCAGACCAGGACACGACCCCCTCTACGAGCAGTACTTC

v_call: TRBV7-2
clone_size: -
j_call: TRBJ2-7
cdr3_length: 15
d_call: TRBD2
cdr3_aa: CASSPDRGRIHEQYF
cdr3_nt: TGTGCCAGCAGCCCCGACCGCGGGAGAATCCACGAGCAGTACTTC

v_call: TRBV19
clone_size: once
j_call: TRBJ2-2
cdr3_length: 15
d_call: -
cdr3_aa: CASTEGHLNTGELFF
cdr3_nt: TGTGCCAGTACCGAGGGACACTTGAACACCGGGGAGCTGTTTTTT

v_call: TRBV2
clone_size: -
j_call: TRBJ1-2
cdr3_length: 14
d_call: TRBD1
cdr3_aa: CASSPGQGRYGYTF
cdr3_nt: TGTGCCAGCAGTCCTGGACAGGGAAGATATGGCTACACCTTC

v_call: TRBV4-3
clone_size: -
j_call: TRBJ1-2
cdr3_length: 15
d_call: -
cdr3_aa: CASSQDYGDSGGYTF
cdr3_nt: TGCGCCAGCAGCCAAGATTACGGGGATTCAGGCGGCTACACCTTC

v_call: TRBV27
clone_size: -
j_call: TRBJ2-7
cdr3_length: 13
d_call: TRBD1
cdr3_aa: CASSEDRAYEQYF
cdr3_nt: TGTGCCAGCAGTGAGGACAGGGCTTACGAGCAGTACTTC

v_call: TRBV7-8
clone_size: -
j_call: TRBJ2-7
cdr3_length: 13
d_call: -
cdr3_aa: CASSQPLAYEQYF
cdr3_nt: TGTGCCAGCAGCCAGCCGTTAGCTTACGAGCAGTACTTC

v_call: TRBV29-1
clone_size: -
j_call: TRBJ2-3
cdr3_length: 16
d_call: -
cdr3_aa: CSVEGTGGRNADTQYF
cdr3_nt: TGCAGCGTTGAAGGGACAGGCGGGAGGAACGCAGATACGCAGTATTTT

v_call: TRBV29-1
clone_size: -
j_call: TRBJ2-7
cdr3_length: 14
d_call: TRBD1
cdr3_aa: CSVDPGQGRREQYF
cdr3_nt: TGCAGCGTTGATCCGGGACAGGGAAGACGGGAGCAGTACTTC

v_call: TRBV27
clone_size: -
j_call: TRBJ2-5
cdr3_length: 13
d_call: TRBD1
cdr3_aa: CASKRQGRETQYF
cdr3_nt: TGTGCCAGCAAGAGACAGGGGAGAGAGACCCAGTACTTC

v_call: TRBV5-6
clone_size: many
j_call: TRBJ1-2
cdr3_length: 17
d_call: TRBD1
cdr3_aa: CASSLPGQGTKIYGYTF
cdr3_nt: TGTGCCAGCAGCCTCCCGGGACAGGGCACAAAAATCTATGGCTACACCTTC

v_call: TRBV19
clone_size: -
j_call: TRBJ2-5
cdr3_length: 13
d_call: -
cdr3_aa: CASSISVKRTQYF
cdr3_nt: TGTGCCAGTAGTATCTCTGTTAAGAGAACCCAGTACTTC

v_call: TRBV7-2
clone_size: -
j_call: TRBJ2-1
cdr3_length: 15
d_call: TRBD2
cdr3_aa: CASSTAGGSYNEQFF
cdr3_nt: TGTGCCAGCAGCACAGCGGGGGGCTCCTACAATGAGCAGTTCTTC

v_call: TRBV7-2
clone_size: -
j_call: TRBJ2-7
cdr3_length: 15
d_call: TRBD2
cdr3_aa: CASSLGGLAGVEQYF
cdr3_nt: TGTGCCAGCAGCTTAGGGGGACTAGCGGGAGTCGAGCAGTACTTC

v_call: TRBV5-5
clone_size: -
j_call: TRBJ2-2
cdr3_length: 15
d_call: TRBD1
cdr3_aa: CASSLGGQVAGELFF
cdr3_nt: TGTGCCAGCAGCTTGGGGGGACAGGTTGCCGGGGAGCTGTTTTTT

v_call: TRBV15
clone_size: -
j_call: TRBJ2-5
cdr3_length: 17
d_call: TRBD2
cdr3_aa: CATSRGLAGGDQETQYF
cdr3_nt: TGTGCCACCAGCAGAGGGCTAGCGGGGGGCGACCAAGAGACCCAGTACTTC

v_call: TRBV30
clone_size: -
j_call: TRBJ2-3
cdr3_length: 13
d_call: -
cdr3_aa: CAWRTRSTDTQYF
cdr3_nt: TGTGCCTGGAGGACAAGAAGCACAGATACGCAGTATTTT